This T cell receptor beta chain was sequenced during a study of shared clonotypes between healthy human individuals. The protocol was immunoSEQ multiplex PCR, while the TCRdb copy is restricted to in-frame clones and leaves out a portion. The table includes around 180,000 clones, just under 95% detected once. This CDR3 is 14 amino acids long. Looked up from germline, CDR1 is LNHDA and CDR2 is SQIVND (reference sequence). Germline trimming cut 5 bases from V and 7 bases from J; bases unmatched to any gene: 7. Division of CD4+ cells produced a CD45RA+ naive subset and a CD45RA-negative memory subset. The chain is built from TRBV19 and TRBJ2-7; 11 bases line up with TRBD2. The origin of this receptor is a woman in her thirties in good health. The sequencing sample was made of naive CD4+ T cells sorted from blood. Specified subset: CD45RA+ positively selected. In DNA, the CDR3 is TGTGCCAGTAGTTTCCTAGCGGGAGGTCTGGAGCAGTACTTC. Its protein is CASSFLAGGLEQYF.